Below, 32 T cell receptor beta chains from the same sample are listed, as sequenced in a study of low-dose radiotherapy and immunotherapy resistance in tumors. Time point: after trial treatment. Stated treatment: LDRT plus nivolumab, ipilimumab, low-dose cyclophosphamide and aspirin (RACIN trial). cDNA synthesis used a TRAV/TRBV-specific primer set for both chains. A constant-region primer paired with the V-primer adapter amplified TCRs over roughly 18 PCR cycles. TCRdb called the reads again in MiXCR, with one record for every CDR3 protein. Altogether 95,000 to 100,000 distinct CDR3 sequences are present, under 25% being singletons, with the ten largest covering 4.1%. Material: PBMCs, obtained after low-dose radiotherapy plus immunotherapy. These receptors all stem from a male donor with prostate cancer.

This clonotype has a count of ten or more. V usage is TRBV7-2 and J usage is TRBJ2-7; 7 bases are shared with TRBD1. J gave up 2 bases and V 6 bases, and 7 bases lay outside the gene matches. Germline V lookup: CDR1 SGHTA, CDR2 FQGNSA. The CDR3 is made up of 14 amino acids. The CDR3 protein is CASRPDRATYEQYF. The CDR3 nucleotides read TGTGCCAGCAGACCTGACAGGGCCACCTACGAGCAGTACTTC.

At least ten counts were recorded for this clonotype. The CDR3 bases are TGTGCCAGCTCACCAGATCAAGGGGGTGGTGAGCAGTTCTTC. Translating it yields CASSPDQGGGEQFF. The chain carries TRBV18 and TRBJ2-1, with a weak D call TRBD1 (6 bases). CDR1 and CDR2 from the germline V gene are KGHSH and LQKENI. Trimming took off 2 bases at V and 9 bases at J, with 14 bases between the two ends. The CDR3 sequence is 14 residues long.

J is TRBJ2-3 and V is TRBV25-1, with D unresolved. The CDR3 totals 14 residues. CDR1 is MGHDK and CDR2 is SYGVNS in the germline V gene. Trimming pared 3 bases from V and 3 bases from J, leaving 10 bases between. CDR3 coding DNA: TGTGCCAGCAGTGAGTTATTCGGGACAGATACGCAGTATTTT. Residues: CASSELFGTDTQYF.

The chain is built from TRBV19 and TRBJ1-1; 7 bases are shared with TRBD1. CDR3 length equals 14 residues. Germline CDR1 is LNHDA and CDR2 is SQIVND (reference sequence). V dropped 3 bases and J dropped 0; count of bases not matched to a gene: 1. The chain's CDR3 is CASSMGQMNTEAFF. The CDR3 region has the DNA TGTGCCAGTAGTATGGGACAGATGAACACTGAAGCTTTCTTT.

Concerning this clonotype: Since a far larger clone is one base different, this is likely a read error. This rearrangement joins TRBV5-1 to TRBJ2-4; 7 nucleotides match TRBD2. This CDR3 has 17 amino acids. V gave up 0 bases and J gave up 13 bases; unmatched junction bases: 19. In germline, CDR1 is SGHRS, CDR2 YFSETQ. The CDR3 here is CASSLAPGVAGLNEQYF. CDR3 nucleotide sequence: TGCGCCAGCAGCTTGGCCCCCGGGGTAGCGGGTTTGAATGAGCAGTACTTC. Looking up the rest from reference TRBV5-1 and TRBJ2-4 gives the full variable domain: KAGVTQTPRYLIKTRGQQVTLSCSPISGHRSVSWYQQTPGQGLQFLFEYFSETQRNKGNFPGRFSGRQFSNSRSEMNVSTLELGDSALYLCASSLAPGVAGLNEQYFGAGTRLSVL.

This clonotype was picked up many times. V gene TRBV12-3 or TRBV12-4 combines with J gene TRBJ2-1, with 8 bases matching TRBD1. Losses at the gene ends were 1 base for V and 2 bases for J; bases not matched to a gene: 4. The CDR3 sequence is 16 residues long. The CDR3 sequence is CASSLGTGIAYNEQFF. The CDR3 DNA follows: TGTGCCAGCAGTTTAGGGACAGGGATTGCCTACAATGAGCAGTTCTTC.

This clonotype was recorded at least ten times. The chain employs TRBV7-2 and TRBJ2-7; 8 positions match TRBD2. Germline V gives CDR1 SGHTA, CDR2 FQGNSA. J gave up 2 bases and V 4 bases, and 7 bases lay outside the gene matches. The length of the CDR3 is 15 residues. This CDR3 reads CASSSIGGATYEQYF. The CDR3 DNA sequence: TGTGCCAGCAGCTCAATCGGGGGGGCAACCTACGAGCAGTACTTC.

In this sample, this clonotype turned up many times. This chain connects TRBV7-2 to TRBJ1-4, with D hard to call. Trimming cost V 2 bases and J 3 bases, with 13 bases left between them. Germline-derived CDR1 and CDR2 are SGHTA and FQGNSA. This CDR3 spans 16 amino acids. The CDR3 DNA sequence: TGTGCCAGCAGCTTAAATCGGGCTATATCTAATGAAAAACTGTTTTTT. Translated, it gives CASSLNRAISNEKLFF.

This clonotype was detected ten times or more. The V call is TRBV2, the J call TRBJ2-3; D ambiguous. V was trimmed by 3 bases and J by 3 bases, leaving 4 bases between them. The CDR3 is made up of 12 amino acids. Germline V gene lookup returns CDR1 SNHLY and CDR2 FYNNEI. CDR3 region: CASSEVTDTQYF. DNA of the CDR3: TGTGCCAGCAGTGAGGTGACAGATACGCAGTATTTT.

The gene calls are TRBV29-1 and TRBJ2-1; D unresolved. The V end was cut by 0 bases, the J end by 10 bases, with 10 bases between. This CDR3 comprises 12 residues. Per the germline V gene, CDR1 is SQVTM and CDR2 is ANQGSEA. The CDR3 spells CSVEDQPTEQFF. The CDR3 DNA sequence: TGCAGCGTTGAAGATCAGCCTACCGAGCAGTTCTTC.

In this sample, this clonotype turned up many times. This rearrangement joins TRBV7-2 to TRBJ2-3; D is perhaps TRBD2 (7 bases). The CDR3 length is 13 residues. V was cut by 5 bases and J by 4 bases, with 10 bases left in between. Germline-derived CDR1 and CDR2 are SGHTA and FQGNSA. CDR3 DNA: TGTGCCAGCAGCAGGGGGGGCGCAGATACGCAGTATTTT. Protein product: CASSRGGADTQYF. Filled out from reference TRBV7-2 and TRBJ2-3, the complete variable domain reads GAGVSQSPSNKVTEKGKDVELRCDPISGHTALYWYRQSLGQGLEFLIYFQGNSAPDKSGLPSDRFSAERTGGSVSTLTIQRTQQEDSAVYLCASSRGGADTQYFGPGTRLTVL.

In this sample, this clonotype turned up many times. The V and J genes are TRBV12-3 or TRBV12-4 and TRBJ2-2; 8 bases fit TRBD1. V lost 6 bases, J lost 5 bases, and 11 bases stayed unmatched. The CDR3 spans 16 residues. The CDR3 spells CASSLWTGQPTGELFF. The DNA of the CDR3 is TGTGCCAGCAGCCTATGGACAGGGCAACCAACCGGGGAGCTGTTTTTT.

The table lists this clonotype with many counts. The V gene is TRBV30, the J gene TRBJ1-1; no definite D call. This CDR3 has 14 residues. V was clipped by 1 base and J by 5 bases, with 14 bases between them. CDR1 GTSNPN and CDR2 SVGIG come from the germline V gene (reference sequence). In nucleotides, the CDR3 is TGTGCCTGGAGTGACAACAGCCGGCCAACTGAAGCTTTCTTT. This encodes CAWSDNSRPTEAFF. Full variable domain (missing parts from reference TRBV30 and TRBJ1-1): SQTIHQWPATLVQPVGSPLSLECTVEGTSNPNLYWYRQAAGRGLQLLFYSVGIGQISSEVPQNLSASRPQDRQFILSSKKLLLSDSGFYLCAWSDNSRPTEAFFGQGTRLTVV.

In its sample, this clonotype was seen many times. The chain employs TRBV15 and TRBJ2-2; TRBD2 agrees at 7 bases. The J segment lost 6 bases and the V segment lost 1 base, leaving 5 bases of the junction unmatched. The CDR3 extends over 15 amino acids. Germline V lookup: CDR1 LNHNV, CDR2 YYDKDF (reference sequence). CDR3 sequence (DNA): TGTGCCACCAGCAGAGGGGGGGGAAACCCCGGGGAGCTGTTTTTT. Translating gives CATSRGGGNPGELFF.

This clonotype was found many times. This chain joins TRBV11-2 and TRBJ2-5; TRBD2 is a possible D gene (5 bases). The CDR3 spans 15 residues. Trimming left V 5 bases short and J 1 base short, with 14 bases between. CDR1 is SGHAT and CDR2 is FQNNGV in the germline V gene. For the CDR3, the DNA is TGTGCCAGCAGCCTCCCTACAGCGGTCCAAGAGACCCAGTACTTC. As protein: CASSLPTAVQETQYF.

This clonotype came up many times. The V gene is TRBV25-1, the J gene TRBJ2-7; no clear D. This CDR3 contains 13 residues. V lost 0 bases and J 5 bases, leaving 8 bases between the germline ends. Germline lookup yields CDR1 MGHDK and CDR2 SYGVNS. CDR3 in amino acids: CASSEYIRDEQYF. The CDR3, as DNA: TGTGCCAGCAGTGAATATATAAGGGACGAGCAGTACTTC.

The V and J genes are TRBV4-1 and TRBJ2-7; a possible D gene is TRBD2 (7 bases). CDR3 length: 12 amino acids. The V and J ends lost 9 bases and 6 bases respectively, with 15 bases between them. CDR1 is MGHRA and CDR2 is YSYEKL in the germline V gene. The CDR3 is CARGGGGPEQYF. The CDR3 bases are TGCGCCAGAGGGGGGGGGGGGCCCGAGCAGTACTTC.

The rearrangement joins TRBV6-1 to TRBJ2-7, with 11 bases lining up with TRBD2. CDR1 is MNHNS and CDR2 is SASEGT in the germline V gene. CDR3 length: 17 residues. V dropped 6 bases and J dropped 0; count of bases not matched to a gene: 10. The CDR3 sequence is CASSPRVAGGPSYEQYF. As DNA, the CDR3 is TGTGCCAGCAGCCCAAGGGTAGCGGGGGGGCCCTCCTACGAGCAGTACTTC.

This clonotype was seen ten or more times. The V and J genes are TRBV5-1 and TRBJ2-3; D might be TRBD2 (6 bases). From germline, CDR1 is SGHRS and CDR2 YFSETQ. CDR3 size: 15 residues. Trimming took 4 bases from V and 2 from J, leaving 14 bases between them. In DNA form, the CDR3 reads TGCGCCAGCAGCCCCCCCCCGGGGGACACAGATACGCAGTATTTT. Residues: CASSPPPGDTDTQYF.

This clonotype was seen a few times. The chain has TRBV6-5 and TRBJ1-4, with TRBD1 as a possible D gene (5 bases). Trimming cost V 9 bases and J 7 bases, with 21 bases left between them. This CDR3 has 15 residues. Germline V gene sequence: CDR1 MNHEY, CDR2 SVGAGI. The CDR3 reads CASGHGVSRVEKLFF. For the CDR3, the DNA is TGTGCCAGTGGACATGGCGTCAGCCGAGTTGAAAAACTGTTTTTT.

This clonotype has ten or more counts. The CDR3 DNA reads TGTGCCAGCAGCTTGGAACCCCCGGTCCTAGATACGCAGTATTTT. Translation: CASSLEPPVLDTQYF. The rearrangement joins TRBV5-4 to TRBJ2-3; D remains unclear. The CDR3 is made up of 15 amino acids. Trimming left V 0 bases short and J 5 bases short, with 13 bases between. In germline, CDR1 is SGHNT, CDR2 YYREEE (reference sequence).

V and J are TRBV6-1 and TRBJ2-2, with D unresolved. Germline V CDR1 and CDR2: MNHNS, SASEGT. The CDR3 consists of 14 residues. With 8 bases removed from V and 0 bases from J, the gap between germline ends came to 10 bases. The chain's CDR3 is CASLFHTNTGELFF. DNA of the CDR3: TGTGCCAGCCTCTTCCACACGAACACCGGGGAGCTGTTTTTT.

This clonotype has just one count. The chain employs TRBV2 and TRBJ2-1, with TRBD1 identical over 7 bases. Germline CDR1 reads SNHLY; CDR2 reads FYNNEI. V dropped 0 bases and J dropped 6; count of bases not matched to a gene: 5. CDR3 length equals 15 residues. The CDR3 nucleotides read TGTGCCAGCAGTGAAGCAGCGCGACAGGGCAATGAGCAGTTCTTC. Translating gives CASSEAARQGNEQFF. Full variable domain (rest looked up from reference TRBV2 and TRBJ2-1): EPEVTQTPSHQVTQMGQEVILRCVPISNHLYFYWYRQILGQKVEFLVSFYNNEISEKSEIFDDQFSVERPDGSNFTLKIRSTKLEDSAMYFCASSEAARQGNEQFFGPGTRLTVL.

This clonotype was seen many times. The chain employs TRBV12-3 or TRBV12-4 and TRBJ2-4, with 8 nucleotides matching TRBD1. The J segment lost 2 bases and the V segment lost 4 bases, leaving 16 bases of the junction unmatched. CDR3 length equals 19 residues. CDR3 protein: CASSSPGTGPFETKNIQYF. CDR3 DNA sequence: TGTGCCAGCAGTTCCCCCGGGACAGGCCCATTTGAAACCAAAAACATTCAGTACTTC.

CDR3 sequence reads: CASNSGRGAFF. CDR3 in DNA: TGTGCCAGCAACTCGGGAAGGGGGGCTTTCTTT. This chain joins TRBV28 and TRBJ1-1; tentatively, D is TRBD1 (6 bases). CDR1 is MDHEN and CDR2 is SYDVKM in the germline V gene. The CDR3 sequence is 11 residues long. V was cut by 7 bases and J by 11 bases, with 14 bases left in between.

This clonotype has ten or more counts. This sequence joins TRBV2 and TRBJ2-7; TRBD1 agrees at 7 bases. The CDR3 has 15 residues. From germline, CDR1 is SNHLY and CDR2 FYNNEI. The V and J ends lost 6 bases and 2 bases, in that order; junction bases with no gene match: 10. DNA of the CDR3: TGTGCCAGCAGGGCCCGGGACAGATCCACCTACGAGCAGTACTTC. Translation gives CASRARDRSTYEQYF.

The table lists this clonotype with many counts. The chain combines TRBV7-9 with TRBJ2-1; TRBD1 matches 7 bases. This CDR3 has 16 amino acids. Germline assignment: CDR1 SEHNR and CDR2 FQNEAQ (reference sequence). V trimming: 5 bases; J trimming: 0 bases; junction bases outside the gene matches: 7. The CDR3 sequence: CASSGRTGYSYNEQFF. The CDR3 DNA follows: TGTGCCAGCAGCGGGCGGACAGGCTACTCCTACAATGAGCAGTTCTTC.

The chain carries TRBV4-2 and TRBJ1-3; no clear D. Trimming cost V 0 bases and J 12 bases, with 12 bases left between them. The germline V gene has CDR1 LGHNA and CDR2 YNFKEQ. The CDR3 extends over 13 amino acids. CDR3 protein: CASSQEGRRHIYF. The CDR3 DNA sequence: TGTGCCAGCAGCCAAGAGGGTCGGAGACACATATATTTT.

This clonotype was seen repeatedly, ten times or more. The chain couples TRBV7-9 to TRBJ1-2; D remains unclear. This CDR3 has 15 residues. Deletions cut 4 bases from V and 7 bases from J, with 19 bases between. Germline lookup yields CDR1 SEHNR and CDR2 FQNEAQ (reference sequence). The CDR3 DNA is TGTGCCAGCAGCTCCTCCTCGGGAGGCGCAGCTGGCTACACCTTC. As protein: CASSSSSGGAAGYTF.

This clonotype was observed many times. The chain couples TRBV6-1 to TRBJ2-3; D remains ambiguous. Germline loops: CDR1 MNHNS, CDR2 SASEGT. This CDR3 is built from 12 residues. V was trimmed by 1 base and J by 5 bases, leaving 4 bases between them. CDR3 in amino acids: CASSEVGDTQYF. DNA for the CDR3: TGTGCCAGCAGTGAAGTAGGAGATACGCAGTATTTT.

In its sample, this clonotype was seen many times. The chain joins TRBV7-9 to TRBJ2-7; 8 positions match TRBD2. The CDR3 consists of 16 residues. CDR1 and CDR2 (germline): SEHNR, FQNEAQ (reference sequence). The trim removed 6 bases at V and 1 base at J, leaving 11 bases unmatched. The CDR3 reads CASSSFILAASYEQYF. CDR3 sequence (DNA): TGTGCCAGCAGTTCTTTCATACTAGCGGCTTCCTACGAGCAGTACTTC.

The chain recombines TRBV19 with TRBJ2-2, with unresolved D. Germline V lookup: CDR1 LNHDA, CDR2 SQIVND (reference sequence). V was trimmed by 5 bases and J by 7 bases, leaving 8 bases between them. The length of the CDR3 is 12 residues. The CDR3 loop is CASSLGIGELFF. Here the CDR3 DNA reads TGTGCCAGTAGTCTCGGCATCGGGGAGCTGTTTTTT.